The 20 T cell receptor beta chains in this list originate from one sample, sequenced in a study of CD8 T cells in Susac syndrome. Reverse transcription of roughly 0.5 to 1 ug RNA used random hexamers. A single record per CDR3 protein comes from TCRdb applying MiXCR to the immunoSEQ multiplex PCR reads. The table includes approximately 210,000 distinct CDR3 sequences, around 95% detected once. The sample consisted of CD4+ T cells from PBMCs. Receptors originate from a human donor with multiple sclerosis.

The V call is TRBV28, the J call TRBJ2-4; D may correspond to TRBD1 or TRBD2 (5 bases each). Trimming removed 4 bases at V and 10 bases at J, with 17 bases between. Looked up from germline, CDR1 is MDHEN and CDR2 is SYDVKM. The CDR3 totals 14 residues. CDR3 protein: CASSSGTFPSIQYF. In DNA form, the CDR3 reads TGTGCCAGCAGTTCCGGGACCTTTCCCTCTATTCAGTACTTC. Drawing the rest from reference TRBV28 and TRBJ2-4, the complete variable domain is DVKVTQSSRYLVKRTGEKVFLECVQDMDHENMFWYRQDPGLGLRLIYFSYDVKMKEKGDIPEGYSVSREKKERFSLILESASTNQTSMYLCASSSGTFPSIQYFGAGTRLSVL.

The rearrangement uses TRBV2 and TRBJ2-2, with D perhaps assigned TRBD1 or TRBD2 (5 bases each). The V end was cut by 3 bases, the J end by 6 bases, with 17 bases between. Germline V lookup: CDR1 SNHLY, CDR2 FYNNEI. The CDR3 runs 16 residues. CDR3 sequence (DNA): TGTGCCAGCAGTGACGAGCAGGGAGCGCGTTCCGGGGAGCTGTTTTTT. Translation: CASSDEQGARSGELFF.

This sequence joins TRBV7-9 and TRBJ1-1; D not certain. Trimming stripped 5 bases from V and 1 base from J, with 8 bases between. The CDR3 loop spans 13 amino acids. Germline values: CDR1 SEHNR, CDR2 FQNEAQ (reference sequence). The CDR3 loop reads CASSGIRNTEAFF. CDR3 DNA sequence: TGTGCCAGCAGCGGAATACGGAACACTGAAGCTTTCTTT. Complete variable domain (other parts from reference TRBV7-9 and TRBJ1-1): DTGVSQNPRHKITKRGQNVTFRCDPISEHNRLYWYRQTLGQGPEFLTYFQNEAQLEKSRLLSDRFSAERPKGSFSTLEIQRTEQGDSAMYLCASSGIRNTEAFFGQGTRLTVV.

The V and J genes are TRBV5-1 and TRBJ2-1; possibly TRBD1 for D (6 bases). The V and J ends lost 2 bases and 6 bases respectively, with 15 bases between them. Germline-derived CDR1 and CDR2 are SGHRS and YFSETQ. The CDR3 runs 15 residues. In DNA, the CDR3 is TGCGCCAGCAGCTTCCAGGGTCAGGGGCCCAATGAGCAGTTCTTC. It translates to CASSFQGQGPNEQFF. The entire variable domain, with the rest obtained from reference TRBV5-1 and TRBJ2-1, is as follows: KAGVTQTPRYLIKTRGQQVTLSCSPISGHRSVSWYQQTPGQGLQFLFEYFSETQRNKGNFPGRFSGRQFSNSRSEMNVSTLELGDSALYLCASSFQGQGPNEQFFGPGTRLTVL.

This sequence joins TRBV5-4 and TRBJ2-7; 8 bases align to TRBD2. The trim removed 4 bases at V and 3 bases at J, leaving 6 bases unmatched. Germline V gene sequence: CDR1 SGHNT, CDR2 YYREEE (reference sequence). The length of the CDR3 is 14 residues. CDR3 sequence reads: CASSPNRGGYEQYF. Written as DNA, the CDR3 is TGTGCCAGCAGCCCCAACCGGGGGGGCTACGAGCAGTACTTC.

J is TRBJ2-2 and V is TRBV12-3 or TRBV12-4; 7 bases are shared with TRBD1. V shed 3 bases, J shed 0 bases, and the junction held 4 bases outside the gene matches. The CDR3 has 16 residues. The CDR3 DNA follows: TGTGCCAGCAGTTTCGAGGGGGCCACGAACACCGGGGAGCTGTTTTTT. This encodes CASSFEGATNTGELFF.

The J gene is TRBJ1-2, the V gene TRBV6-1, with D hard to call. Germline assignment: CDR1 MNHNS and CDR2 SASEGT. This CDR3 contains 14 residues. Between the trimmed V and J ends, which lost 0 bases and 8 bases, there was a span of 13 bases. DNA for the CDR3: TGTGCCAGCAGTGAAGCTAAGACTCCTTGGGGCTACACCTTC. This sequence encodes CASSEAKTPWGYTF.

This rearrangement joins TRBV30 to TRBJ2-7, with D perhaps matching TRBD1 (6 bases). This CDR3 contains 14 residues. V lost 1 base and J 0 bases, leaving 10 bases between the germline ends. Germline V CDR1 and CDR2: GTSNPN, SVGIG (reference sequence). The CDR3: CAWSGDTSSYEQYF. The CDR3 region has the DNA TGTGCCTGGAGTGGGGACACCAGCTCCTACGAGCAGTACTTC.

The chain carries TRBV7-2 and TRBJ2-5; D is uncertain. Germline V lookup: CDR1 SGHTA, CDR2 FQGNSA. The V gene lost 5 bases and the J gene lost 2 bases, with 9 bases spanning the gap. The CDR3 covers 13 residues. The CDR3 is CASSPYDQETQYF. The CDR3 region has the DNA TGTGCCAGCAGCCCCTACGATCAAGAGACCCAGTACTTC.

A single count supports this clonotype. The gene calls are TRBV7-9 and TRBJ2-1; no clear D gene. The CDR3 is 12 residues long. Trimming shortened V by 1 base and J by 6 bases, and 4 bases separated the two germline ends. Germline CDR1 reads SEHNR; CDR2 reads FQNEAQ (reference sequence). For the CDR3, the DNA is TGTGCCAGCAGCTTAGAAGTCAATGAGCAGTTCTTC. It codes for CASSLEVNEQFF.

The CDR3 region has the DNA TGTGCCAGCAGCTCTGTGGGAGGGCCGACCGGGGAGCTGTTTTTT. Protein product: CASSSVGGPTGELFF. This chain joins TRBV5-6 and TRBJ2-2, with 7 bases identical to TRBD2. CDR1 and CDR2 from the germline V gene are SGHDT and YYEEEE. The length of the CDR3 is 15 residues. J gave up 5 bases and V 3 bases, and 7 bases lay outside the gene matches.

The chain joins TRBV27 to TRBJ2-5; D is perhaps TRBD2 (6 bases). With 1 base removed from V and 5 bases from J, the gap between germline ends came to 14 bases. Germline assignment: CDR1 MNHEY and CDR2 SMNVEV (reference sequence). The CDR3 spans 15 residues. The CDR3 sequence is CASSLFGGDEETQYF. In DNA, the CDR3 is TGTGCCAGCAGTTTATTTGGAGGGGACGAGGAGACCCAGTACTTC.

The chain uses TRBV29-1 and TRBJ1-1; no reliable D call. V lost 4 bases and J 0 bases, leaving 9 bases between the germline ends. The CDR3 is made up of 13 amino acids. Germline V gives CDR1 SQVTM, CDR2 ANQGSEA. CDR3: CSVVRELNTEAFF. In DNA, the CDR3 is TGCAGCGTTGTGAGGGAACTGAACACTGAAGCTTTCTTT.

The table lists this clonotype with a few counts. The chain links TRBV5-6 to TRBJ2-1; TRBD2 is a possible D gene (6 bases). The CDR3 extends over 15 amino acids. Germline CDR1 reads SGHDT; CDR2 reads YYEEEE. With 0 bases removed from V and 0 bases from J, the gap between germline ends came to 7 bases. The CDR3 region is CASSLVGSSYNEQFF. The CDR3 DNA sequence: TGTGCCAGCAGCTTGGTCGGGAGCTCCTACAATGAGCAGTTCTTC.

V usage is TRBV20-1 and J usage is TRBJ2-3, with a weak D call TRBD2 (5 bases). This CDR3 has 13 residues. V was clipped by 3 bases and J by 4 bases, with 11 bases between them. Germline V lookup: CDR1 DFQATT, CDR2 SNEGSKA (reference sequence). The CDR3 is CSASEGWSDTQYF. The CDR3 DNA follows: TGCAGTGCTAGTGAGGGTTGGTCAGATACGCAGTATTTT.

V gene TRBV19 combines with J gene TRBJ1-4; maybe TRBD1 (6 bases). Trimming left V 5 bases short and J 4 bases short, with 14 bases between. Germline loops: CDR1 LNHDA, CDR2 SQIVND (reference sequence). This CDR3 has 15 amino acids. This chain's CDR3 is CASSGSTGGNEKLFF. The CDR3 DNA reads as TGTGCCAGTAGTGGCTCGACAGGCGGTAATGAAAAACTGTTTTTT.

This clonotype was seen only once. CDR3 in amino acids: CASSTRGGVEQYF. CDR3 coding DNA: TGTGCCAGCAGCACCCGAGGAGGGGTCGAGCAGTACTTC. The V gene is TRBV3-1, the J gene TRBJ2-7, with a possible D match to TRBD2 (6 bases). V gave up 5 bases and J gave up 6 bases, with 14 bases separating them. The germline V gene has CDR1 LGHDT and CDR2 YNNKEL (reference sequence). The CDR3 has 13 residues.

The chain is built from TRBV7-3 and TRBJ2-3, with D unresolved. CDR3 length equals 12 residues. The V and J ends lost 4 bases and 4 bases respectively, with 6 bases between them. CDR1 SGHTA and CDR2 FQGTGA come from the germline V gene. The DNA of the CDR3 is TGTGCCAGCAGCTCCAACTCAGATACGCAGTATTTT. This sequence encodes CASSSNSDTQYF.

This clonotype was seen just once. The chain uses TRBV18 and TRBJ2-7; no clear D. Germline V gene sequence: CDR1 KGHSH, CDR2 LQKENI. The CDR3 extends over 13 amino acids. V gave up 2 bases and J gave up 3 bases, with 8 bases separating them. The CDR3 sequence: CASSPAAGYEQYF. The CDR3 bases are TGTGCCAGCTCACCAGCGGCCGGCTACGAGCAGTACTTC.

This chain uses TRBV3-1 with TRBJ1-1; possible D gene TRBD1, 6 bases. The CDR3 totals 16 residues. Trimming pared 1 base from V and 4 bases from J, leaving 16 bases between. CDR1 is LGHDT and CDR2 is YNNKEL in the germline V gene (reference sequence). CDR3 coding DNA: TGTGCCAGCAGCCAAGCAAAGATTTCAGGGGTCACTGAAGCTTTCTTT. Protein sequence: CASSQAKISGVTEAFF.